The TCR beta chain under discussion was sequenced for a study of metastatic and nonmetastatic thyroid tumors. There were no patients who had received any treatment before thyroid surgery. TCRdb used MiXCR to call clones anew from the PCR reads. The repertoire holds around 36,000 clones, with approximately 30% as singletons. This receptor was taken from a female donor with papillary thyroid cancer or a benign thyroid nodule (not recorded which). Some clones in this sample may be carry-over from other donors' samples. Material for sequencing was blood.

The CDR3 sequence is CASAAGTSGRNTGELFF. CDR3 sequence (DNA): TGTGCTAGTGCCGCCGGGACTAGCGGGAGGAACACCGGGGAGCTGTTTTTT. The chain employs TRBV12-5 and TRBJ2-2; 14 bases fit TRBD2. This CDR3 region has 17 residues. After removal of 7 bases from V and 1 base from J, the junction contained 5 bases not matched to a gene. The germline gives CDR1 LGHNT, CDR2 FRNRAP.